The 13 T cell receptor beta chains presented below share a single source sample, sequenced in a study of T cells in localized non-small cell lung cancer. This table comes from immunoSEQ multiplex PCR, and its TCRdb copy is limited to in-frame clones, with some not included. The sample has roughly 4,200 clones, about 38% seen once. Sequencing was performed on lung tumor tissue, taken before any cancer treatment. These receptors all stem from a woman aged 35 to 69 with stage I lung adenocarcinoma.

As DNA, the CDR3 is TGCAGCGTAGAACAGGGCGGGGAGACCCAGTACTTC. Its protein product is CSVEQGGETQYF. J is TRBJ2-5 and V is TRBV29-1; D possibly corresponds to TRBD1 (6 bases). The germline V gene encodes CDR1 SQVTM and CDR2 ANQGSEA. Deletions cut 6 bases from V and 5 bases from J, with 13 bases between. This CDR3 spans 12 amino acids.

The chain uses TRBV18 and TRBJ2-7, with 7 positions matching TRBD1. V dropped 1 base and J dropped 2; count of bases not matched to a gene: 2. The CDR3 has 14 residues. In germline, CDR1 is KGHSH, CDR2 LQKENI. The DNA for the CDR3 is TGTGCCAGCTCACCACAAGGGACAGCCTACGAGCAGTACTTC. Translated, it gives CASSPQGTAYEQYF. Together with reference TRBV18 and TRBJ2-7, the CDR3 gives the full variable domain: NAGVMQNPRHLVRRRGQEARLRCSPMKGHSHVYWYRQLPEEGLKFMVYLQKENIIDESGMPKERFSAEFPKEGPSILRIQQVVRGDSAAYFCASSPQGTAYEQYFGPGTRLTVT.

As to this clone: An end of the junction differs from the germline gene, which may be a read error. V usage is TRBV7-7 and J usage is TRBJ2-1; D is perhaps TRBD2 (5 bases). Germline V lookup: CDR1 SSHAT, CDR2 FNYEAQ (reference sequence). This CDR3 region has 15 residues. CDR3 loop: CASSLSVSADNEQFF. DNA for the CDR3: TGTGCTAGCAGCTTATCGGTTAGCGCTGACAATGAGCAGTTCTTC.

The chain carries TRBV6-8 and TRBJ1-1; TRBD1 matches 9 bases. Trimming at V came to 2 bases and at J to 3 bases, leaving 4 bases not matched to a gene. Germline loops: CDR1 MNHGY, CDR2 SAAAGT. The CDR3 covers 15 residues. The CDR3 sequence: CASSYEGTGHTEAFF. Here the CDR3 DNA reads TGTGCCAGCAGTTACGAGGGGACAGGGCACACTGAAGCTTTCTTT.

The chain employs TRBV10-2 and TRBJ2-3; 10 nucleotides align to TRBD2. Germline V gene lookup returns CDR1 WSHSY and CDR2 SAAADI. CDR3 length: 17 residues. V lost 4 bases and J lost 6; bases outside the gene matches: 13. This chain's CDR3 is CASSVGSGRGVWDTQYF. Here the CDR3 DNA reads TGCGCCAGCAGTGTGGGGAGCGGGAGGGGAGTGTGGGATACGCAGTATTTT.

The table lists this clone with a few counts. The chain links TRBV19 to TRBJ2-1; TRBD2 aligns across 14 bases. The ends lost 5 bases at V and 8 bases at J; junction bases unmatched: 5. Germline CDR1 reads LNHDA; CDR2 reads SQIVND (reference sequence). The CDR3 runs to 15 residues. This CDR3 reads CASSDGTSGRDEQFF. The CDR3 DNA reads TGTGCCAGTAGTGACGGGACTAGCGGGAGAGATGAGCAGTTCTTC.

This chain joins TRBV6-8 and TRBJ2-1; TRBD2 matches 9 bases. Germline V gene sequence: CDR1 MNHGY, CDR2 SAAAGT. V lost 2 bases to trimming and J lost 8 bases; unmatched junction nucleotides: 4. The CDR3 loop spans 14 amino acids. CDR3 residues: CASSYGLALDEQFF. CDR3 coding DNA: TGTGCCAGCAGTTACGGACTAGCGTTGGATGAGCAGTTCTTC.

The rearrangement joins TRBV30 to TRBJ2-1, with a tentative D call TRBD1 (5 bases). CDR1 is GTSNPN, CDR2 SVGIG, per germline (reference sequence). V was cut by 0 bases and J by 9 bases, with 15 bases left in between. This CDR3 is 14 amino acids long. In DNA, the CDR3 is TGTGCCTGGAGTGTAGACCTCACCACAGGTGAGCAGTTCTTC. Its translation is CAWSVDLTTGEQFF.

The chain carries TRBV18 and TRBJ2-5; 7 bases are shared with TRBD1. Germline values: CDR1 KGHSH, CDR2 LQKENI. V dropped 8 bases and J dropped 3; count of bases not matched to a gene: 9. The CDR3 length is 14 residues. The CDR3, as DNA: TGTGCCAGCACGGGACAGAGGGCCGAAGAGACCCAGTACTTC. It encodes CASTGQRAEETQYF.

The chain employs TRBV14 and TRBJ2-2; possibly TRBD1 for D (5 bases). Trimming removed 6 bases from V and 5 bases from J, with 13 bases in between. Germline V lookup: CDR1 SGHDN, CDR2 FVKESK. This CDR3 is 14 amino acids long. The CDR3 sequence is CASRRSGATGELFF. The DNA for the CDR3 is TGTGCCAGCAGGCGTAGTGGGGCTACCGGGGAGCTGTTTTTT.

In this sample, this clone turned up a few times. In DNA form, the CDR3 reads TGTGCCAGTACGGCAGTGCAGGACTATGGCTACACCTTC. Translation gives CASTAVQDYGYTF. The chain carries TRBV19 and TRBJ1-2; D gene ambiguous. The V gene lost 7 bases and the J gene lost 3 bases, with 12 bases spanning the gap. The CDR3 totals 13 residues. Germline V lookup: CDR1 LNHDA, CDR2 SQIVND (reference sequence).

This clone was picked up a small number of times. The CDR3 sequence: CASRDTPPSYEQYF. Written as DNA, the CDR3 is TGTGCCAGTAGAGACACTCCCCCCTCCTACGAGCAGTACTTC. V gene TRBV6-8 combines with J gene TRBJ2-7; D is unresolved. CDR1 is MNHGY and CDR2 is SAAAGT in the germline V gene. Between the trimmed V and J ends, which lost 9 bases and 0 bases, there was a span of 15 bases. The CDR3 totals 14 residues.

This chain uses TRBV29-1 with TRBJ2-5; TRBD1 is a possible D gene (5 bases). V gave up 6 bases and J gave up 1 base, with 12 bases separating them. Germline CDR1 is SQVTM and CDR2 is ANQGSEA. The CDR3 is made up of 13 amino acids. Written as DNA, the CDR3 is TGCAGCGTGGGTTCTCAGGGCCAAGAGACCCAGTACTTC. Its translation: CSVGSQGQETQYF.